This T cell receptor beta chain derives from a study of blood T cell repertoires in COVID-19. About the study: Samples taken during acute and convalescent COVID-19 were collected in the United States, Italy and Spain. PBMCs, B-cell-depleted T cells, or T cells were the source of the cDNA or gDNA that made up the material.

How the authors handled the data: For nucleated cells, counts were estimated from reference gene primer amplification. Measured with immunoSEQ multiplex PCR; TCRdb has only the in-frame clones, and not every one. From that table come the V and J calls and clone size; the DNA was used to work out D and trimming. The table shows about 90,000 clones, with over 80% occurring only once. The sequencing sample was made of peripheral blood. This receptor was taken from a woman aged 70-85 years with active or convalescent COVID-19.

CDR3 coding DNA: TGTGCCAGCAGCTTGTCGACAAGCGGACGCAATCAGCCCCAGCATTTT. Encoded protein: CASSLSTSGRNQPQHF. The chain carries TRBV7-2 and TRBJ1-5; D unclear. Trimming shortened V by 3 bases and J by 2 bases, and 14 bases separated the two germline ends. This CDR3 is 16 amino acids long. The germline CDR1 and CDR2 sequences are SGHTA and FQGNSA.